This TCR beta chain was identified during a study of CD8 T cells in ankylosing spondylitis. TCRdb reprocessed the 5' RACE reads via MiXCR and lists one record per CDR3 protein. Among a few hundred thousand distinct CDR3 sequences listed, 7% to 9% were seen once. Broader study findings: In ankylosing spondylitis blood, a motif of about 8 highly homologous TCR beta variants appeared characteristic.

Trimming removed 4 bases at V and 4 bases at J, with 19 bases between. The CDR3 spans 17 residues. Germline loops: CDR1 KGHDR, CDR2 SFDVKD. In its sample, this clonotype was seen many times. Its target is unknown. The sequencing sample was made of blood, either unsorted or a sorted T cell fraction (not recorded which). This chain links TRBV24-1 with TRBJ2-1; the D gene is possibly TRBD2 (6 bases). The sequence derives from a male donor with ankylosing spondylitis. CDR3 protein: CATSDGSRVSLYNEQFF. Here the CDR3 DNA reads TGTGCCACCAGTGACGGGAGCAGGGTCAGCCTTTACAATGAGCAGTTCTTC.